A few counts support the clone carrying this T cell receptor beta chain. As yet, its antigen is unknown. This specimen belongs to a study of cytomegalovirus exposure and HLA in healthy donors. Study results and caveats: Most subjects' HLA-A and HLA-B alleles were reportedly predicted from TCR beta sequences. As confirmed in vitro, three CMV-associated chains were specific for CMV antigens. V- and J-gene trimming in TCR beta was tied to a missense DCLRE1C variant by an analysis performed later. In presence/absence analyses, roughly uniform sequencing depth across donors was assumed.

Primers for the PCR totalled 60 Vbeta and 13 Jbeta. The repertoire was sequenced with immunoSEQ multiplex PCR; TCRdb's copy has only in-frame clones and lacks some. The data contain some 65,000 clones, around 73% of them seen just once; the ten biggest clones take up over 2.5%. CDR3 length equals 16 residues. The ends were cut back, 1 base at V and 5 bases at J, with 17 bases in the middle. Germline loops: CDR1 MNHNS, CDR2 SASEGT. This chain joins TRBV6-1 and TRBJ1-1, with D tentatively TRBD1 (5 bases). Input material: PBMCs. The receptor's source is a girl aged 10 to 17 in good health and CMV-seropositive. This CDR3 is CASSEVDAGLRTEAFF. DNA of the CDR3: TGTGCCAGCAGTGAAGTCGATGCAGGGTTGAGAACTGAAGCTTTCTTT.